This TCR beta chain was captured by sequencing in a study of blood T cell repertoires in COVID-19. The CDR3 has 15 amino acids. Per the germline V gene, CDR1 is MDHEN and CDR2 is SYDVKM. The J segment lost 7 bases and the V segment lost 8 bases, leaving 11 bases of the junction unmatched. The method was immunoSEQ multiplex PCR; TCRdb's version includes in-frame clones alone and lacks a portion of them. The sample has over 100,000 clones, approximately 86% seen once. Sequencing was done on a sample of peripheral blood. This chain links TRBV28 with TRBJ1-4; 9 nucleotides agree with TRBD1. The TCR sequence derives from a man aged 45 to 65 with active or convalescent COVID-19. The DNA of the CDR3 is TGTGCCAGCGACTCGACAGGGGGGGGGAGTGAAAAACTGTTTTTT. Amino acid sequence: CASDSTGGGSEKLFF.